The source of this TCR beta chain is a study of beta chain features in type 1 diabetes. V lost 3 bases and J lost 7, with 9 bases in between. Looked up from germline, CDR1 is SGHTA and CDR2 is FQGNSA. The CDR3 has 12 amino acids. General observations from the study: Patients and controls would be equally affected if PCR favored shorter templates. Junctions at VDJ sites from type 1 diabetes patients had fewer insertions and more deletions. Researchers report that Type 1 diabetes patients had moderately but significantly shorter TCRB CDR3s across all four CD4+ subsets.

Expressed TCRB transcripts were sequenced after all isolated RNA was converted to cDNA. The average read count of naive, central memory and regulatory T cell samples was approximately 3.5 million. TCRdb's copy holds only in-frame clones and misses some; the assay was immunoSEQ multiplex PCR. The sample lists hundreds of thousands of clones; around 15% were seen once. A note on this clone: Its antigen is unidentified.

The receptor's source is a man younger than 35 with type 1 diabetes. Material for sequencing was naive CD4+ T cells from blood. V and J are TRBV7-2 and TRBJ1-2; the D is unclear. CDR3 nucleotides: TGTGCCAGCAGCTTTTTACTTGGTGGCTACACCTTC. Encoded protein: CASSFLLGGYTF.